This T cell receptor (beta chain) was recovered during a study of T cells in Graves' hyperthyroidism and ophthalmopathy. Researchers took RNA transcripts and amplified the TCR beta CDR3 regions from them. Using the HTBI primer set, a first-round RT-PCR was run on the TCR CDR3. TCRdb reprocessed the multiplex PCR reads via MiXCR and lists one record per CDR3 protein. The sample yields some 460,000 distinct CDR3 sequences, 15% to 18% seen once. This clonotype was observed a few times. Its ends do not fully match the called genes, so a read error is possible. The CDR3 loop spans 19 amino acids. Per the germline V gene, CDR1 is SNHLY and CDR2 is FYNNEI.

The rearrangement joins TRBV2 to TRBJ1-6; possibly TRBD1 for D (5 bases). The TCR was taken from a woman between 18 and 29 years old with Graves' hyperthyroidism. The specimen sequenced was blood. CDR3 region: CASSERGAYLSSYNSPPHF. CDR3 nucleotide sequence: TGTGCCAGCAGTGAAAGAGGGGCATACCTGAGCTCCTATAATTCACCCCCCCACTTT.